These 28 T cell receptor beta chains were sequenced from one sample in a study of blood T cell repertoires in COVID-19. Profiling relied on immunoSEQ multiplex PCR, and the TCRdb table lists in-frame clones only, not all of them. The sample yields around 100,000 clones, about three quarters seen once. Sequencing used peripheral blood. The receptor set was obtained from a man older than 75 with acute or convalescent COVID-19.

The chain employs TRBV28 and TRBJ2-7, with 10 bases fitting TRBD2. Germline V lookup: CDR1 MDHEN, CDR2 SYDVKM. V lost 6 bases to trimming and J lost 7 bases; unmatched junction nucleotides: 9. This CDR3 is built from 14 residues. The CDR3 DNA sequence: TGTGCCAGCAGATACAGCGGGAGGGTAGGGGAGCAGTACTTC. It codes for CASRYSGRVGEQYF.

This clone was found many times. The chain combines TRBV28 with TRBJ2-7, with no clear D. CDR1 and CDR2 (germline): MDHEN, SYDVKM. Deletions cut 7 bases from V and 2 bases from J, with 9 bases between. The CDR3 is 12 residues long. The CDR3 loop is CASTGSPYEQYF. The DNA for the CDR3 is TGTGCCAGCACGGGTTCACCCTACGAGCAGTACTTC.

This chain joins TRBV27 and TRBJ2-3; no definite D call. This CDR3 has 15 residues. V gave up 5 bases and J gave up 4 bases, with 16 bases separating them. From germline, CDR1 is MNHEY and CDR2 SMNVEV (reference sequence). CDR3 nucleotides: TGTGCCAGCAGTCCTTTCGTTGAGGTAGCAGATACGCAGTATTTT. It specifies CASSPFVEVADTQYF.

This clone has a handful of counts. J is TRBJ2-5 and V is TRBV2; D perhaps matches TRBD2 (5 bases). The germline CDR1 and CDR2 sequences are SNHLY and FYNNEI. V gave up 3 bases and J gave up 5 bases, with 13 bases separating them. This CDR3 is built from 14 residues. CDR3 sequence reads: CASSETPPGETQYF. The DNA for the CDR3 is TGTGCCAGCAGTGAGACCCCACCGGGGGAGACCCAGTACTTC.

This clone was seen a few times. V is TRBV5-6 and J is TRBJ1-1; TRBD1 might be the D (5 bases). V lost 2 bases and J lost 3, with 11 bases in between. Per the germline V gene, CDR1 is SGHDT and CDR2 is YYEEEE. This CDR3 contains 14 residues. CDR3 nucleotide sequence: TGTGCCAGCAGCTTTGTAGGGGTCGACACTGAAGCTTTCTTT. As protein: CASSFVGVDTEAFF.

V gene TRBV3-1 (or the pseudogene TRBV3-2) combines with J gene TRBJ2-1; D might be TRBD2 (6 bases). The CDR3 has 14 residues. Germline V gene lookup returns CDR1 LGHDT and CDR2 YNNKEL (reference sequence). V was cut by 6 bases and J by 10 bases, with 19 bases left in between. DNA of the CDR3: TGTGCCAGCAGGCCCCCGACTAGTCGAGGGGAGCAGTTCTTC. It encodes CASRPPTSRGEQFF.

Of note for this clone: Other DNA sequences of this sample code for an identical CDR3. The CDR3 sequence: CASSLGQGANQPQHF. The CDR3 nucleotides are TGCGCCAGCAGCTTGGGACAGGGGGCCAATCAGCCCCAGCATTTT. V is TRBV5-1 and J is TRBJ1-5; 10 nucleotides line up with TRBD1. CDR3 size: 15 residues. V dropped 0 bases and J dropped 3; count of bases not matched to a gene: 0. Germline V lookup: CDR1 SGHRS, CDR2 YFSETQ.

This chain joins TRBV5-1 and TRBJ2-5, with D possibly being TRBD2 (5 bases). The CDR3 consists of 13 residues. Trimming stripped 2 bases from V and 3 bases from J, with 8 bases between. Germline-derived CDR1 and CDR2 are SGHRS and YFSETQ. CDR3 nucleotide sequence: TGCGCCAGCAGCTTCACGGGAAAAGAGACCCAGTACTTC. Protein product: CASSFTGKETQYF.

This clone turned up a few times. The V and J genes are TRBV7-3 and TRBJ2-1; 7 bases map to TRBD2. V lost 4 bases and J lost 4; bases outside the gene matches: 16. The V gene's germline CDR1 is SGHTA and CDR2 FQGTGA. This CDR3 has 18 amino acids. In DNA form, the CDR3 reads TGTGCCAGCAGCTCGGGGGGACCCCCCAATCTTGGGTACAATGAGCAGTTCTTC. It specifies CASSSGGPPNLGYNEQFF. The full variable domain, in which reference TRBV7-3 and TRBJ2-1 provide the parts outside the CDR3, is GAGVSQTPSNKVTEKGKYVELRCDPISGHTALYWYRQSLGQGPEFLIYFQGTGAADDSGLPNDRFFAVRPEGSVSTLKIQRTERGDSAVYLCASSSGGPPNLGYNEQFFGPGTRLTVL.

The chain uses TRBV28 and TRBJ2-7; 10 bases are shared with TRBD2. The CDR3 loop spans 14 amino acids. CDR1 is MDHEN, CDR2 SYDVKM, per germline. V gave up 5 bases and J gave up 5 bases; unmatched junction bases: 6. CDR3 coding DNA: TGTGCCAGCAGTCTGACTAGCGGGTTCAACGAGCAGTACTTC. Protein: CASSLTSGFNEQYF. Supplemented by reference TRBV28 and TRBJ2-7, the full variable domain reads DVKVTQSSRYLVKRTGEKVFLECVQDMDHENMFWYRQDPGLGLRLIYFSYDVKMKEKGDIPEGYSVSREKKERFSLILESASTNQTSMYLCASSLTSGFNEQYFGPGTRLTVT.

The J gene is TRBJ2-1, the V gene TRBV6-6; TRBD2 matches at 9 bases. V shed 6 bases, J shed 4 bases, and the junction held 10 bases outside the gene matches. CDR1 is MNHNY, CDR2 SVGAGI, per germline (reference sequence). This CDR3 region has 16 residues. The CDR3 loop is CASRRQGTSSYNEQFF. The CDR3 region has the DNA TGTGCCAGCAGACGTCAAGGGACTAGCTCTTACAATGAGCAGTTCTTC.

The chain couples TRBV30 to TRBJ2-7, with 7 positions matching TRBD2. Germline trimming cut 0 bases from V and 2 bases from J; bases unmatched to any gene: 4. This CDR3 is 14 amino acids long. Looked up from germline, CDR1 is GTSNPN and CDR2 is SVGIG (reference sequence). The CDR3 loop reads CAWSVGLAAYEQYF. DNA for the CDR3: TGTGCCTGGAGTGTCGGTCTAGCGGCCTACGAGCAGTACTTC.

J is TRBJ2-2 and V is TRBV7-3; no definite D call. This CDR3 is built from 15 residues. Trimming took 4 bases from V and 0 from J, leaving 9 bases between them. The germline CDR1 and CDR2 sequences are SGHTA and FQGTGA. DNA of the CDR3: TGTGCCAGCAGCTCACTCCCGCCGAACACCGGGGAGCTGTTTTTT. Translated: CASSSLPPNTGELFF. The variable domain in full, with the rest retrieved from reference TRBV7-3 and TRBJ2-2, is GAGVSQTPSNKVTEKGKYVELRCDPISGHTALYWYRQSLGQGPEFLIYFQGTGAADDSGLPNDRFFAVRPEGSVSTLKIQRTERGDSAVYLCASSSLPPNTGELFFGEGSRLTVL.

The rearrangement links TRBV5-1 to TRBJ1-2; tentatively, D is TRBD1 (5 bases). This CDR3 contains 14 residues. Germline CDR1 reads SGHRS; CDR2 reads YFSETQ. V dropped 3 bases and J dropped 4 bases, with 13 bases sitting between them. The CDR3 loop is CASSSGGVSYGYTF. The CDR3 DNA follows: TGCGCCAGCAGCTCCGGGGGGGTTAGCTATGGCTACACCTTC.

The chain links TRBV27 to TRBJ2-2, with 11 bases fitting TRBD2. Looked up from germline, CDR1 is MNHEY and CDR2 is SMNVEV (reference sequence). After removal of 6 bases from V and 5 bases from J, the junction contained 2 bases not matched to a gene. This CDR3 region has 14 residues. The CDR3, as DNA: TGTGCCAGCAGACTAGCGGGAGTGACCGGGGAGCTGTTTTTT. Translation: CASRLAGVTGELFF.

The chain links TRBV18 to TRBJ2-7, with a tentative D call TRBD2 (5 bases). V lost 5 bases to trimming and J lost 0 bases, with 8 bases between them. Per the germline V gene, CDR1 is KGHSH and CDR2 is LQKENI. The CDR3 covers 13 residues. CDR3 nucleotides: TGTGCCAGCTCAAAGAGGGACTCCTACGAGCAGTACTTC. It specifies CASSKRDSYEQYF.

The V call is TRBV28, the J call TRBJ2-1, with 12 bases fitting TRBD2. Per germline, CDR1 MDHEN and CDR2 SYDVKM. J gave up 5 bases and V 6 bases, and 11 bases lay outside the gene matches. The CDR3 covers 17 residues. The DNA for the CDR3 is TGTGCCAGCAGCTCCTCGACTAGCGGGAGTTTCGACAATGAGCAGTTCTTC. This encodes CASSSSTSGSFDNEQFF.

This clone was recorded only once. The V and J genes are TRBV5-8 and TRBJ2-4, with 12 nucleotides matching TRBD1. The CDR3 totals 13 residues. With V trimmed by 3 bases and J by 11 bases, 3 bases remained unmatched. CDR1 SGHTS and CDR2 YDEGEE come from the germline V gene. CDR3 bases: TGTGCCAGCAGCTCCCGGGACAGGGGGCTTCAGTACTTC. Translated: CASSSRDRGLQYF.

The CDR3 sequence: CASSFTGTSGRPLGGELFF. The CDR3 nucleotides read TGTGCCAGCAGCTTTACCGGGACTAGCGGGAGACCGTTGGGCGGGGAGCTGTTTTTT. V usage is TRBV7-3 and J usage is TRBJ2-2, with 14 bases fitting TRBD2. Germline trimming cut 3 bases from V and 7 bases from J; bases unmatched to any gene: 13. The germline V gene encodes CDR1 SGHTA and CDR2 FQGTGA. The length of the CDR3 is 19 residues. The whole variable domain, filled in from reference TRBV7-3 and TRBJ2-2, reads GAGVSQTPSNKVTEKGKYVELRCDPISGHTALYWYRQSLGQGPEFLIYFQGTGAADDSGLPNDRFFAVRPEGSVSTLKIQRTERGDSAVYLCASSFTGTSGRPLGGELFFGEGSRLTVL.

V is TRBV6-1 and J is TRBJ1-2; D is ambiguous. This CDR3 has 16 amino acids. Germline V lookup: CDR1 MNHNS, CDR2 SASEGT. V lost 0 bases to trimming and J lost 5 bases, with 16 bases between them. CDR3 in DNA: TGTGCCAGCAGTGAAGCGTCAATCGGGTTTTCTTATGGCTACACCTTC. This gives the protein CASSEASIGFSYGYTF.

The gene calls are TRBV5-6 and TRBJ1-2, with TRBD1 matching 7 bases. The V gene end was trimmed by 5 bases and the J gene end by 3 bases; junction bases not matched to a gene: 7. The CDR3 covers 14 residues. Germline V gene sequence: CDR1 SGHDT, CDR2 YYEEEE. This chain's CDR3 is CASRPGQTYYGYTF. CDR3 DNA: TGTGCCAGCAGACCGGGACAGACTTACTATGGCTACACCTTC.

The chain links TRBV28 to TRBJ1-4, with no clear D. Germline lookup yields CDR1 MDHEN and CDR2 SYDVKM. This CDR3 is 11 amino acids long. Between the trimmed V and J ends, which lost 6 bases and 13 bases, there was a span of 12 bases. The CDR3 DNA follows: TGTGCCAGCAGGAGCGAGAACTTACTGTTTTTT. Translation: CASRSENLLFF.

As DNA, the CDR3 is TGTGCCAGCAGCAGACTAGCGGGAGAGGGCACCGGGGAGCTGTTTTTT. This sequence encodes CASSRLAGEGTGELFF. The chain employs TRBV2 and TRBJ2-2; 12 nucleotides agree with TRBD2. The CDR3 is 16 amino acids. Germline V lookup: CDR1 SNHLY, CDR2 FYNNEI. V shed 6 bases, J shed 4 bases, and the junction held 6 bases outside the gene matches.

This clone appeared once. The chain combines TRBV11-2 with TRBJ2-3; maybe TRBD1 (6 bases). This CDR3 contains 14 residues. The V and J ends lost 4 bases and 2 bases respectively, with 10 bases between them. Germline CDR1 is SGHAT and CDR2 is FQNNGV. In nucleotides, the CDR3 is TGTGCCAGCAGCTCACGACAGGTCACAGATACGCAGTATTTT. Its protein product is CASSSRQVTDTQYF.

The chain uses TRBV29-1 and TRBJ2-3; perhaps TRBD2 as D (5 bases). Deletions cut 3 bases from V and 4 bases from J, with 8 bases between. CDR1 is SQVTM and CDR2 is ANQGSEA in the germline V gene. CDR3 length: 12 amino acids. In DNA form, the CDR3 reads TGCAGCGTTGAGAGGGCCGCAGATACGCAGTATTTT. Translated, it gives CSVERAADTQYF.

Only a few counts were recorded for this clone. The chain combines TRBV4-1 with TRBJ2-7; 9 bases agree with TRBD1. Germline V gene lookup returns CDR1 MGHRA and CDR2 YSYEKL. This CDR3 region has 14 residues. V dropped 4 bases and J dropped 7; count of bases not matched to a gene: 8. This CDR3 reads CASSRGQGILEQYF. CDR3 sequence (DNA): TGCGCCAGCAGCCGCGGACAGGGGATATTGGAGCAGTACTTC.

The chain combines TRBV10-3 with TRBJ2-7; 7 bases align to TRBD2. V lost 4 bases to trimming and J lost 3 bases; unmatched junction nucleotides: 15. This CDR3 comprises 17 residues. Germline V gives CDR1 ENHRY, CDR2 SYGVKD. The CDR3 DNA reads as TGTGCCATCAGTGGGCTCGGGAGGAGAGAAGGGAGCTACGAGCAGTACTTC. Translated: CAISGLGRREGSYEQYF.

This chain uses TRBV28 with TRBJ2-7; maybe TRBD1 (5 bases). V was trimmed by 10 bases and J by 5 bases, leaving 12 bases between them. Germline V CDR1 and CDR2: MDHEN, SYDVKM. This CDR3 is 11 amino acids long. The CDR3 DNA follows: TGTGCCATCCAAGTAGGGGACGAGCAGTACTTC. Protein product: CAIQVGDEQYF.